This passage covers 26 T cell receptor beta chains from one sample sequenced in a study of early T cells in non-severe SARS-CoV-2 infection. TCRdb independently ran MiXCR on the 5' RACE reads; one entry per CDR3 protein. The table records approximately 99,000 distinct CDR3 sequences, about 12% of them present only once. The source material was whole blood. These receptors originate from an adult who was a healthcare worker with PCR-confirmed SARS-CoV-2 infection or an uninfected control (not recorded which).

This clonotype has a handful of counts. This chain joins TRBV29-1 and TRBJ2-6; 12 bases are a match to TRBD1. Trimming cost V 6 bases and J 5 bases; bases outside gene matches: 8. The CDR3 loop spans 16 amino acids. The germline V gene has CDR1 SQVTM and CDR2 ANQGSEA. Here the CDR3 DNA reads TGCAGCGTGATCCCGGGACAGGGGGCGCGGGCCAACGTCCTGACTTTC. It is translated as CSVIPGQGARANVLTF.

The gene calls are TRBV2 and TRBJ1-2; no clear D. Trimming took 4 bases from V and 8 from J, leaving 11 bases between them. CDR3 length equals 12 residues. Germline V gives CDR1 SNHLY, CDR2 FYNNEI. The CDR3 coding sequence is TGTGCCAGCAGTGTAAGGTTGGAGGGCTACACCTTC. Translation: CASSVRLEGYTF.

This clonotype was counted ten times or more. This chain joins TRBV5-1 and TRBJ2-7, with D possibly called TRBD1 or TRBD2 (5 bases each). Germline V gives CDR1 SGHRS, CDR2 YFSETQ. V lost 7 bases and J 9 bases, leaving 23 bases between the germline ends. The CDR3 has 14 amino acids. CDR3 nucleotides: TGCGCCAGCGCCGAAGACCTTGGGGACCTTTTGCAGTACTTC. Its translation: CASAEDLGDLLQYF.

V gene TRBV5-4 combines with J gene TRBJ2-2; D is perhaps TRBD2 (6 bases). The CDR3 runs 14 residues. V lost 4 bases and J lost 6, with 13 bases in between. The germline V gene encodes CDR1 SGHNT and CDR2 YYREEE (reference sequence). The CDR3 reads CASSPLLAPGELFF. The CDR3 region has the DNA TGTGCCAGCAGCCCGTTACTAGCTCCCGGGGAGCTGTTTTTT.

This rearrangement joins TRBV12-3 or TRBV12-4 to TRBJ2-7; TRBD1 might be the D (6 bases). Trimming stripped 4 bases from V and 2 bases from J, with 15 bases between. The CDR3 has 15 amino acids. The CDR3 coding sequence is TGTGCCAGCAGTTCTTACCCAGGGGACCCCTACGAGCAGTACTTC. Translating it yields CASSSYPGDPYEQYF.

This clonotype has just a few counts. The rearrangement joins TRBV20-1 to TRBJ2-1, with D tentatively TRBD1 or TRBD2 (7 bases each). CDR1 is DFQATT and CDR2 is SNEGSKA in the germline V gene (reference sequence). V dropped 5 bases and J dropped 6 bases, with 14 bases sitting between them. The CDR3 has 13 amino acids. CDR3 protein: CSAFSGGGNEQFF. The CDR3 bases are TGCAGTGCTTTTTCAGGGGGGGGCAATGAGCAGTTCTTC.

This CDR3 reads CASSLDRFFYEQYF. For the CDR3, the DNA is TGTGCCAGCAGCTTAGACAGATTCTTCTACGAGCAGTACTTC. The chain recombines TRBV7-8 with TRBJ2-7; D gene ambiguous. Germline-derived CDR1 and CDR2 are SGHVS and FQNEAQ. V was pared by 1 base and J by 3 bases, with 10 bases between. The CDR3 is 14 amino acids.

This clonotype was seen a handful of times. This sequence joins TRBV9 and TRBJ2-7; D unresolved. V was clipped by 0 bases and J by 7 bases, with 8 bases between them. CDR3 length: 12 amino acids. Germline CDR1 reads SGDLS; CDR2 reads YYNGEE. CDR3 sequence reads: CASSVVPWEQYF. Written as DNA, the CDR3 is TGTGCCAGCAGCGTAGTACCCTGGGAGCAGTACTTC.

Turning to this clonotype: This may be a read error: a much more frequent sequence differs by one nucleotide. The V and J genes are TRBV29-1 and TRBJ1-2; D ambiguous. CDR3 length: 10 amino acids. Between the trimmed V and J ends, which lost 6 bases and 3 bases, there was a span of 5 bases. Germline V lookup: CDR1 SQVTM, CDR2 ANQGSEA. The CDR3: CSVYDYGYTF. In nucleotides, the CDR3 is TGCAGCGTATACGACTATGGCTACACCTTC.

This clonotype was picked up many times. The chain combines TRBV9 with TRBJ1-1, with TRBD1 matching 7 bases. Germline CDR1 and CDR2: SGDLS and YYNGEE. The CDR3 contains 14 residues. Losses at the gene ends were 3 bases for V and 0 bases for J; bases not matched to a gene: 2. DNA for the CDR3: TGTGCCAGCAGCGCGACAGGGATGAACACTGAAGCTTTCTTT. This codes for CASSATGMNTEAFF. The full variable domain, with the rest looked up from reference TRBV9 and TRBJ1-1, is DSGVTQTPKHLITATGQRVTLRCSPRSGDLSVYWYQQSLDQGLQFLIQYYNGEERAKGNILERFSAQQFPDLHSELNLSSLELGDSALYFCASSATGMNTEAFFGQGTRLTVV.

This clonotype was detected only a few times. V gene TRBV6-6 combines with J gene TRBJ2-1; TRBD1 aligns across 11 bases. J was trimmed by 6 bases and V by 3 bases; bases with no gene match: 4. This CDR3 comprises 15 residues. CDR1 MNHNY and CDR2 SVGAGI come from the germline V gene (reference sequence). The CDR3 region has the DNA TGTGCCAGCAGTTATCGGGACAGGGGGGTCAATGAGCAGTTCTTC. Its protein is CASSYRDRGVNEQFF.

This rearrangement joins TRBV28 to TRBJ1-5; the D is unclear. CDR1 is MDHEN and CDR2 is SYDVKM in the germline V gene. This CDR3 comprises 13 residues. V lost 7 bases and J 2 bases, leaving 9 bases between the germline ends. The CDR3 loop is CASTQRGNQPQHF. CDR3 DNA sequence: TGTGCCAGCACCCAGAGGGGCAATCAGCCCCAGCATTTT.

To note about this clonotype: A much larger clone is a single base away; this may be a read error. The CDR3, as DNA: TGTGCCAGCAGCCCTACTAGCGTACAATACAATGAGCAGTTCTTC. This sequence encodes CASSPTSVQYNEQFF. The V and J genes are TRBV3-1 and TRBJ2-1, with 7 bases aligning to TRBD2. Losses at the gene ends were 4 bases for V and 4 bases for J; bases not matched to a gene: 7. The CDR3 runs to 15 residues. Per the germline V gene, CDR1 is LGHDT and CDR2 is YNNKEL (reference sequence).

The V gene is TRBV29-1, the J gene TRBJ2-1, with D perhaps matching TRBD2 (6 bases). Germline CDR1 is SQVTM and CDR2 is ANQGSEA. V dropped 4 bases and J dropped 7 bases, with 17 bases sitting between them. This CDR3 spans 14 amino acids. CDR3 nucleotides: TGCAGCGTTGCGGGGACCCCCGGGGGAAATGAGCAGTTCTTC. This translates into CSVAGTPGGNEQFF.

The rearrangement uses TRBV18 and TRBJ2-3; possibly TRBD2 for D (6 bases). CDR3 length: 14 residues. Trimming took 6 bases from V and 4 from J, leaving 14 bases between them. Germline assignment: CDR1 KGHSH and CDR2 LQKENI. The CDR3 is CASSVGGVADTQYF. The CDR3 nucleotides are TGTGCCAGCTCGGTTGGAGGGGTCGCAGATACGCAGTATTTT. The whole variable domain, remainder taken from reference TRBV18 and TRBJ2-3, is NAGVMQNPRHLVRRRGQEARLRCSPMKGHSHVYWYRQLPEEGLKFMVYLQKENIIDESGMPKERFSAEFPKEGPSILRIQQVVRGDSAAYFCASSVGGVADTQYFGPGTRLTVL.

This clonotype was recorded many times. The chain links TRBV5-4 to TRBJ2-3; D is undetermined. The germline gives CDR1 SGHNT, CDR2 YYREEE (reference sequence). There are 13 residues in the CDR3. Trimming removed 3 bases from V and 6 bases from J, with 11 bases in between. The CDR3 protein is CASSSRQEDTQYF. The CDR3 DNA sequence: TGTGCCAGCAGCTCAAGACAAGAGGATACGCAGTATTTT.

The chain links TRBV11-3 to TRBJ2-7; 7 nucleotides line up with TRBD2. Losses at the gene ends were 1 base for V and 2 bases for J; bases not matched to a gene: 5. This CDR3 is 15 amino acids long. CDR1 is SGHNT and CDR2 is YENEEA in the germline V gene. In DNA form, the CDR3 reads TGTGCCAGCAGCTTAGTGCCCGGGACTACCTACGAGCAGTACTTC. Protein: CASSLVPGTTYEQYF.

This clonotype occurred a few times. The rearrangement uses TRBV25-1 and TRBJ2-2, with D perhaps matching TRBD1 or TRBD2 (5 bases each). V was pared by 8 bases and J by 5 bases, with 15 bases between. Germline V lookup: CDR1 MGHDK, CDR2 SYGVNS. The CDR3 sequence is 14 residues long. CDR3 sequence reads: CASQMGEFTGELFF. The CDR3 DNA reads as TGTGCCAGCCAGATGGGGGAGTTTACCGGGGAGCTGTTTTTT.

With respect to this clonotype: A single base separates this from a much larger clone, so it may be a read error. The chain has TRBV11-3 and TRBJ1-2; TRBD1 matches at 8 bases. Trimming removed 4 bases from V and 4 bases from J; junction bases left unmatched: 5. The CDR3 runs to 14 residues. CDR1 and CDR2 from the germline V gene are SGHNT and YENEEA. CDR3 bases: TGTGCCAGCAGCTCCCGGGACAGGACCTATGGCTACACCTTC. Residues: CASSSRDRTYGYTF. The full variable domain, completed using reference TRBV11-3 and TRBJ1-2, is EAGVVQSPRYKIIEKKQPVAFWCNPISGHNTLYWYLQNLGQGPELLIRYENEEAVDDSQLPKDRFSAERLKGVDSTLKIQPAELGDSAVYLCASSSRDRTYGYTFGSGTRLTVV.

This clonotype has a count of ten or more. V is TRBV13 and J is TRBJ1-1; D ambiguous. Per the germline V gene, CDR1 is PRHDT and CDR2 is FYEKMQ (reference sequence). The V end lost 8 bases, the J end lost 1 base, and 5 bases lay between the germline ends. This CDR3 is built from 11 residues. The CDR3 here is CASAGNTEAFF. The CDR3 DNA sequence: TGTGCCAGCGCAGGGAACACTGAAGCTTTCTTT.

At least ten counts were recorded for this clonotype. For the CDR3, the DNA is TGTGCCAGCAGCCTTTACGGGGGCGATCAGCCCCAGCATTTT. Its translation is CASSLYGGDQPQHF. This chain connects TRBV3-1 to TRBJ1-5; tentative D call: TRBD1 (6 bases). V shed 4 bases and J shed 5 bases, with 12 bases lying between them. Looked up from germline, CDR1 is LGHDT and CDR2 is YNNKEL (reference sequence). CDR3 size: 14 residues.

This clonotype was seen many times. The chain uses TRBV6-2 or TRBV6-3 and TRBJ2-1; 8 nucleotides align to TRBD2. The CDR3 covers 13 residues. Germline values: CDR1 MNHEY, CDR2 SVGEGT. V dropped 6 bases and J dropped 8; count of bases not matched to a gene: 6. The CDR3 region is CASRNGGAHEQFF. The CDR3 coding sequence is TGTGCCAGCAGAAACGGGGGGGCCCATGAGCAGTTCTTC.

This clonotype was seen ten or more times. V is TRBV28 and J is TRBJ2-1, with a possible D match to TRBD1 (6 bases). The V end lost 6 bases, the J end lost 8 bases, and 26 bases lay between the germline ends. Per germline, CDR1 MDHEN and CDR2 SYDVKM. The CDR3 sequence is 17 residues long. CDR3 residues: CASSLRPSSRQEYEQFF. CDR3 nucleotides: TGTGCCAGCAGCCTGAGACCATCGAGTCGACAGGAATATGAGCAGTTCTTC.

J is TRBJ2-2 and V is TRBV29-1; 8 nucleotides match TRBD2. J lost 2 bases, V lost 7 bases, and 9 bases had no gene match. CDR3 length: 15 residues. Per the germline V gene, CDR1 is SQVTM and CDR2 is ANQGSEA. CDR3 sequence (DNA): TGCAGCGCGCGAAGCGGGAGCCGAAACACCGGGGAGCTGTTTTTT. It codes for CSARSGSRNTGELFF.

This clonotype came up many times. The V call is TRBV20-1, the J call TRBJ1-6; D is possibly TRBD1 (5 bases). Germline V CDR1 and CDR2: DFQATT, SNEGSKA (reference sequence). The CDR3 totals 15 residues. V was cut by 2 bases and J by 4 bases, with 12 bases left in between. CDR3 sequence (DNA): TGCAGTGCTAGAACCCGGGACGGGTATAATTCACCCCTCCACTTT. Translated, it gives CSARTRDGYNSPLHF.

This clonotype was picked up many times. The rearrangement links TRBV18 to TRBJ2-1; TRBD2 matches 7 bases. The CDR3 runs 15 residues. From germline, CDR1 is KGHSH and CDR2 LQKENI. J was trimmed by 2 bases and V by 2 bases; bases with no gene match: 3. CDR3 in DNA: TGTGCCAGCTCACCAATGAGCGGGGCCTACAATGAGCAGTTCTTC. This translates into CASSPMSGAYNEQFF.